The 20 T cell receptor beta chains below come from one sample, sequenced in a study of CD8 T cells in ankylosing spondylitis (dated by TCRdb to between 2016 and 2019). The library was prepared using 5' RACE. Sequencing used an Illumina HiSeq 2500. TCRdb handled the public reads itself, with Q25 trimming in fastp and clone calling in MiXCR, and kept productive beta chains. Entries that share a CDR3 protein sequence are merged under the most common genes and DNA. The sample table holds some 250,000 distinct CDR3 sequences, of which roughly a quarter were seen once. In total, the top ten clones hold around 0.58% of the sample. The sample consisted of blood, either unsorted or a sorted T cell fraction (not recorded which). The receptors derive from a male donor with ankylosing spondylitis or in good health (not recorded which).

This clonotype has ten or more counts. V gene TRBV6-1 combines with J gene TRBJ1-5; D gene unclear. Trimming cost V 5 bases and J 0 bases, with 14 bases left between them. From germline, CDR1 is MNHNS and CDR2 SASEGT. The CDR3 covers 16 residues. In nucleotides, the CDR3 is TGTGCCAGCAGTCCCTCCCATTTTAATAGCAATCAGCCCCAGCATTTT. It yields the protein CASSPSHFNSNQPQHF.

This clonotype was observed at least ten times. The chain links TRBV12-3 or TRBV12-4 to TRBJ2-3; TRBD2 matches at 13 bases. The CDR3 totals 17 residues. V gave up 2 bases and J gave up 4 bases; unmatched junction bases: 6. The DNA for the CDR3 is TGTGCCAGCAGTTTATTCGGGACTAGCGGGGACGCAGATACGCAGTATTTT. Translating it yields CASSLFGTSGDADTQYF.

There are many counts of this clonotype. The V call is TRBV20-1, the J call TRBJ2-1; TRBD2 matches 10 bases. From germline, CDR1 is DFQATT and CDR2 SNEGSKA (reference sequence). V trimming: 2 bases; J trimming: 5 bases; junction bases outside the gene matches: 6. CDR3 length: 15 amino acids. CDR3 in amino acids: CSARQRGGRNNEQFF. The CDR3 region has the DNA TGCAGTGCTAGACAGCGGGGGGGCAGGAACAATGAGCAGTTCTTC.

To note about this clonotype: The CDR3 end shows no conserved phenylalanine or tryptophan, and so a read error is likely. The CDR3 protein is CASSSSRHTQYY. For the CDR3, the DNA is TGTGCCAGTAGTTCGAGTCGTCATACGCAGTATTAT. The rearrangement joins TRBV19 to TRBJ2-3, with D hard to call. V was cut by 5 bases and J by 7 bases, with 10 bases left in between. CDR3 length: 12 amino acids. In germline, CDR1 is LNHDA, CDR2 SQIVND (reference sequence).

J is TRBJ1-1 and V is TRBV20-1; D is undetermined. This CDR3 spans 12 amino acids. Germline V gene data show CDR1 as DFQATT and CDR2 as SNEGSKA (reference sequence). V was pared by 5 bases and J by 1 base, with 8 bases between. The CDR3 spells CSAAYWNTEAFF. The CDR3 nucleotides read TGCAGTGCTGCGTACTGGAACACTGAAGCTTTCTTT.

This clonotype was picked up a small number of times. The chain employs TRBV2 and TRBJ2-5, with D unclear. The CDR3 is 11 amino acids. Trimming removed 7 bases at V and 5 bases at J, with 8 bases between. Germline CDR1 and CDR2: SNHLY and FYNNEI. The CDR3 coding sequence is TGTGCCAGCAAGAACATGGAGACCCAGTACTTC. It encodes CASKNMETQYF.

V gene TRBV4-2 combines with J gene TRBJ2-7; maybe TRBD2 (5 bases). V dropped 0 bases and J dropped 1 base, with 19 bases sitting between them. CDR3 size: 18 residues. Germline V gene sequence: CDR1 LGHNA, CDR2 YNFKEQ. The CDR3 loop reads CASSQDIPSPTKSYEQYF. For the CDR3, the DNA is TGTGCCAGCAGCCAAGATATCCCCTCTCCGACTAAGTCCTACGAGCAGTACTTC.

In its sample, this clonotype was seen a few times. The rearrangement joins TRBV7-2 to TRBJ2-3; D is unclear. Germline CDR1 and CDR2: SGHTA and FQGNSA. Trimming removed 1 base from V and 10 bases from J, with 9 bases in between. This CDR3 has 12 amino acids. The CDR3: CASSLEFYPQYF. Here the CDR3 DNA reads TGTGCCAGCAGCTTAGAGTTCTACCCGCAGTATTTT. The complete variable domain, with remaining parts taken from reference TRBV7-2 and TRBJ2-3, reads GAGVSQSPSNKVTEKGKDVELRCDPISGHTALYWYRQSLGQGLEFLIYFQGNSAPDKSGLPSDRFSAERTGGSVSTLTIQRTQQEDSAVYLCASSLEFYPQYFGPGTRLTVL.

V gene TRBV29-1 combines with J gene TRBJ2-3; D gene unclear. This CDR3 contains 15 residues. Germline CDR1 and CDR2: SQVTM and ANQGSEA. V was cut by 0 bases and J by 4 bases, with 14 bases left in between. CDR3 sequence (DNA): TGCAGCGTTGAAGAATGGGGTCAGAAAGCAGATACGCAGTATTTT. It yields the protein CSVEEWGQKADTQYF.

The gene calls are TRBV10-3 and TRBJ2-7, with a possible D match to TRBD1 (6 bases). CDR1 and CDR2 (germline): ENHRY, SYGVKD. Trimming stripped 6 bases from V and 6 bases from J, with 12 bases between. The CDR3 runs 12 residues. The CDR3 here is CAISGTPGEQYF. In nucleotides, the CDR3 is TGTGCCATCAGCGGGACACCGGGCGAGCAGTACTTC.

In this sample, this clonotype turned up many times. The chain has TRBV11-2 and TRBJ2-2; D is unresolved. The CDR3 is 13 residues long. Germline loops: CDR1 SGHAT, CDR2 FQNNGV. V dropped 5 bases and J dropped 2 bases, with 6 bases sitting between them. The CDR3 sequence is CASSHTNTGELFF. CDR3 sequence (DNA): TGTGCCAGCAGCCACACCAACACCGGGGAGCTGTTTTTT.

The V call is TRBV10-3, the J call TRBJ1-1; D is unclear. CDR1 is ENHRY and CDR2 is SYGVKD in the germline V gene. The CDR3 is 14 residues long. V lost 6 bases and J lost 0, with 11 bases in between. The CDR3 is CAIRGGQLNTEAFF. The DNA for the CDR3 is TGTGCCATCAGGGGCGGGCAGCTGAACACTGAAGCTTTCTTT.

V and J are TRBV10-3 and TRBJ1-1, with 7 bases aligning to TRBD1. V was pared by 6 bases and J by 4 bases, with 8 bases of the junction left unmatched. Germline V CDR1 and CDR2: ENHRY, SYGVKD. CDR3 length: 14 amino acids. The CDR3 region has the DNA TGTGCCATCAGCGAAGGGGGCAGGGGCACTGAAGCTTTCTTT. Its translation: CAISEGGRGTEAFF.

The V call is TRBV9, the J call TRBJ2-1, with D possibly being TRBD1 (5 bases). Trimming left V 0 bases short and J 1 base short, with 8 bases between. Germline-derived CDR1 and CDR2 are SGDLS and YYNGEE. The CDR3 has 15 amino acids. Here the CDR3 reads CASSVEKGSYNEQFF. The CDR3 region has the DNA TGTGCCAGCAGCGTAGAAAAGGGGTCCTACAATGAGCAGTTCTTC.

At least ten counts were recorded for this clonotype. This sequence joins TRBV24-1 and TRBJ2-6, with no clear D. The V end lost 4 bases, the J end lost 3 bases, and 12 bases lay between the germline ends. The germline V gene has CDR1 KGHDR and CDR2 SFDVKD. The length of the CDR3 is 16 residues. CDR3: CATSDPGLVGANVLTF. The CDR3 DNA follows: TGTGCCACCAGTGACCCGGGTTTGGTTGGGGCCAACGTCCTGACTTTC.

The sample holds a few counts of this clonotype. The chain employs TRBV5-5 and TRBJ2-1, with 14 bases identical to TRBD2. CDR1 is SGHKS and CDR2 is YYEKEE in the germline V gene (reference sequence). The J segment lost 6 bases and the V segment lost 3 bases, leaving 2 bases of the junction unmatched. This CDR3 has 15 amino acids. CDR3 nucleotide sequence: TGTGCCAGCAGCTGGGGGACTAGCGGGGGCAATGAGCAGTTCTTC. It yields the protein CASSWGTSGGNEQFF. Complete variable domain (other parts from reference TRBV5-5 and TRBJ2-1): DAGVTQSPTHLIKTRGQQVTLRCSPISGHKSVSWYQQVLGQGPQFIFQYYEKEERGRGNFPDRFSARQFPNYSSELNVNALLLGDSALYLCASSWGTSGGNEQFFGPGTRLTVL.

This clonotype was picked up many times. J is TRBJ2-7 and V is TRBV20-1; perhaps TRBD1 as D (5 bases). The CDR3 totals 16 residues. The germline gives CDR1 DFQATT, CDR2 SNEGSKA (reference sequence). The V and J ends lost 0 bases and 3 bases respectively, with 18 bases between them. CDR3 DNA sequence: TGCAGTGCTAGAGATGATAGCCCTTGGCAGGGCTACGAGCAGTACTTC. Amino acid sequence: CSARDDSPWQGYEQYF.

This clonotype was seen many times. The J gene is TRBJ2-1, the V gene TRBV4-2; TRBD2 might be the D (5 bases). Looked up from germline, CDR1 is LGHNA and CDR2 is YNFKEQ. Trimming took off 0 bases at V and 4 bases at J, with 13 bases between the two ends. This CDR3 comprises 16 residues. This CDR3 is CASSQDEGLAYNEQFF. The CDR3 nucleotides are TGTGCCAGCAGCCAAGATGAAGGGCTAGCTTACAATGAGCAGTTCTTC.

This rearrangement joins TRBV20-1 to TRBJ2-7, with TRBD2 matching 7 bases. The CDR3 consists of 11 residues. CDR1 and CDR2 from the germline V gene are DFQATT and SNEGSKA (reference sequence). The V and J ends lost 8 bases and 5 bases, in that order; junction bases with no gene match: 6. CDR3 DNA: TGCAGTCAGACTAGCAGCCACGAGCAGTACTTC. This codes for CSQTSSHEQYF.

The chain couples TRBV6-1 to TRBJ2-7, with a tentative D call TRBD2 (6 bases). Germline V lookup: CDR1 MNHNS, CDR2 SASEGT. The CDR3 runs 16 residues. V gave up 6 bases and J gave up 2 bases, with 20 bases separating them. CDR3 sequence (DNA): TGTGCCAGCAGCCCTTCCGGAGGGAGAATCCCCTACGAGCAGTACTTC. It codes for CASSPSGGRIPYEQYF.